The sequence of this T cell receptor (beta chain) was determined in a study of CD8 T cells in ankylosing spondylitis. General observations from the study: The authors found the disease-linked clones to be CD8+ and relatively rare in peripheral blood. Characteristic, it appeared, of ankylosing spondylitis blood was a TCR beta motif of several highly homologous variants. Disease-linked clones were reportedly significantly enriched in matched ankylosing spondylitis synovial fluid.

This clonotype appeared many times. Its antigen is not known. 5'-RACE, quantitative and with molecular barcodes, yielded the TCR beta libraries. MiXCR was run by TCRdb on the 5' RACE reads, yielding one entry per CDR3 protein. Of about 200,000 distinct CDR3 sequences detected, about 6.7% appear once; the ten largest clones hold 12% to 15%. The germline V gene has CDR1 MNHEY and CDR2 SVGAGI. Deletions cut 3 bases from V and 6 bases from J, with 12 bases between. This CDR3 is 14 amino acids long. Sequencing was done on a sample of blood, either unsorted or a sorted T cell fraction (not recorded which). This TCR was recovered from a male donor with ankylosing spondylitis. The J gene is TRBJ2-1, the V gene TRBV6-5, with D maybe TRBD2 (5 bases). The CDR3 region has the DNA TGTGCCAGCAGTTATGGAGGATTTAGCAATGAGCAGTTCTTC. It is translated as CASSYGGFSNEQFF.